Included here is one T cell receptor (beta chain) sequence, with context. Construction of TCR beta libraries relied on iRepertoire HTBI primers and on Arm-PCR targeting CDR3 regions. Per the study methods: Samples collectively showed 62 TRBV and roughly 15 TRBJ segments. TCRdb re-called the multiplex PCR reads with MiXCR, one entry per CDR3 protein. The authors' filters were not applied to this entry. The sample lists approximately 400,000 distinct CDR3 sequences, less than 20% seen once, with about a fifth in the top ten. This specimen belongs to a study of regulatory T cells in long-lasting Graves disease. In the study overall: Recently diagnosed Graves' patients had received antithyroid drugs for under 3 months.

Losses at the gene ends were 4 bases for V and 1 base for J; bases not matched to a gene: 8. Germline V gene lookup returns CDR1 KGHSH and CDR2 LQKENI. CDR3 size: 16 residues. As for time point: newly diagnosed GD, antithyroid drugs for less than 3 months. Scientists built the TCR library using RNA that was extracted from PBMCs. This TCR came from a female donor with Graves disease. V and J are TRBV18 and TRBJ1-2; 8 nucleotides agree with TRBD1. Sequenced here: peripheral blood mononuclear cells (PBMCs), sampled at new diagnosis, from a patient treated with antithyroid drugs. This CDR3 reads CASSLYLGQDNYGYTF. CDR3 DNA sequence: TGTGCCAGCTCACTTTACTTGGGACAGGATAACTATGGCTACACCTTC.